This T cell receptor (beta chain) stems from a study of cytomegalovirus exposure and HLA in healthy donors. Primers: 60 Vbeta forward and 13 Jbeta reverse. Profiling relied on immunoSEQ multiplex PCR, and the TCRdb table lists in-frame clones only, not all of them. This sample contains around 200,000 clones. Donors had nominal health at sampling but likely had unrecorded immune exposures. This sequence originates from a girl aged 2 to 10 in good health and CMV-seropositive. The sequencing sample was made of PBMCs.

CDR3 DNA sequence: TGTGCCAGCAGCTCAAAAGGGGCGGGAGTACTCTACGAGCAGTACTTC. It yields the protein CASSSKGAGVLYEQYF. The chain is built from TRBV5-4 and TRBJ2-7, with TRBD2 matching over 7 bases. The V gene's germline CDR1 is SGHNT and CDR2 YYREEE (reference sequence). The CDR3 has 16 residues. Trimming removed 3 bases from V and 3 bases from J; junction bases left unmatched: 12.